The clone carrying this T cell receptor beta chain was detected only a few times. As to time point: persistent/refractory GD, antithyroid drugs over 5 years with positive TRAb. Extracted RNA from PBMCs served as the source of the TCR library. The CDR3 has 13 residues. Trimming left V 4 bases short and J 0 bases short, with 9 bases between. Germline V gives CDR1 GTSNPN, CDR2 SVGIG (reference sequence). This entry is derived from a study of regulatory T cells in long-lasting Graves disease. Arm-PCR of CDR3 regions and iRepertoire HTBI primers were the basis on which TCR beta libraries were built. A single record per CDR3 protein comes from TCRdb applying MiXCR to the multiplex PCR reads. The sample yields around 460,000 distinct CDR3 sequences, roughly 23% seen once.

The TCR was taken from a female donor with Graves disease. The chain carries TRBV30 and TRBJ1-1; perhaps TRBD1 as D (6 bases). The source material was peripheral blood mononuclear cells (PBMCs), sampled when the disease was refractory, from a patient treated with antithyroid drugs. This CDR3 is CAWMTGLNTEAFF. CDR3 nucleotides: TGTGCCTGGATGACAGGACTGAACACTGAAGCTTTCTTT.